This TCR beta chain was recorded in a study of metastatic and nonmetastatic thyroid tumors. TCRdb re-called the PCR reads through MiXCR. The repertoire holds tens of thousands of clones, with over 10% as singletons. Prior to thyroid surgery, none of the patients had received any treatment. The V gene end was trimmed by 4 bases and the J gene end by 5 bases; junction bases not matched to a gene: 3. This CDR3 is built from 13 residues. The germline V gene encodes CDR1 SGHTA and CDR2 FQGNSA. In this sample, this clone turned up many times. This TCR was sampled from a female donor with papillary thyroid cancer or a benign thyroid nodule (not recorded which). Some clones in this sample may be carry-over from other donors' samples. Sample: blood. This sequence joins TRBV7-2 and TRBJ2-7, with 9 bases identical to TRBD2. The CDR3 DNA sequence: TGTGCCAGCAGCTCTCAGCGGGGGGACGAGCAGTACTTC. It encodes CASSSQRGDEQYF.